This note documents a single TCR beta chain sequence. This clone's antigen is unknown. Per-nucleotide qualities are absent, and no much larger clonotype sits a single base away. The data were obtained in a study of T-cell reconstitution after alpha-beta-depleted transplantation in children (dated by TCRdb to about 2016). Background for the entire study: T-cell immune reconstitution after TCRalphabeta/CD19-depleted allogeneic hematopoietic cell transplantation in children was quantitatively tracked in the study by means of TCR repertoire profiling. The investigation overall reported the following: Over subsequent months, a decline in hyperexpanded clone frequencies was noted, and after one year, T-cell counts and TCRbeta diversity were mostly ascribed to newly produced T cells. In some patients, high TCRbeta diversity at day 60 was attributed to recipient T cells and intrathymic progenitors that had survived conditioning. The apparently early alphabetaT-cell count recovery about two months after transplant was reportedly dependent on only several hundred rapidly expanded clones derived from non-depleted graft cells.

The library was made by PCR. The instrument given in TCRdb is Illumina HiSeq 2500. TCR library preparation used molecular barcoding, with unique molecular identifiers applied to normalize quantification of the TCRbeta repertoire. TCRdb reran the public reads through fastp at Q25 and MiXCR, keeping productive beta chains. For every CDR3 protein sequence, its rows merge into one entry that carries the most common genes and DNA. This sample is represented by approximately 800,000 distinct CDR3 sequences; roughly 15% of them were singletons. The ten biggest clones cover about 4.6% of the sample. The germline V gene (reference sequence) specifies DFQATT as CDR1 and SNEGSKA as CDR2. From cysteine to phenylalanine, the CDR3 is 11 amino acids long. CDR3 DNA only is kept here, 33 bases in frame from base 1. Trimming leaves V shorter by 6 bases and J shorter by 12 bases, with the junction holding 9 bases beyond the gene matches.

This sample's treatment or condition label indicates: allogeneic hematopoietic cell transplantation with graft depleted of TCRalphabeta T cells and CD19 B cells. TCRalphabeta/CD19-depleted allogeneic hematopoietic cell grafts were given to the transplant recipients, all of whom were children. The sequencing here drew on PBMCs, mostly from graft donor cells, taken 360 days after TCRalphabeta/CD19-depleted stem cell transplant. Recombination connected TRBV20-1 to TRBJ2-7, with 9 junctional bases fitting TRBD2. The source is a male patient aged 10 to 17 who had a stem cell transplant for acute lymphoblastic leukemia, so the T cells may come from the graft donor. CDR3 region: CSARGLAALYF. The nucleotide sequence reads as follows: TGCAGTGCCCGGGGACTAGCCGCCCTGTACTTC.